The present TCR beta chain was sequenced within a study of blood T cell repertoires in COVID-19. Background on the study: COVID-19 samples collected from the United States, Italy and Spain covered acute and convalescent phases. PBMCs, B-cell-depleted T cells, or T cells were the source of the cDNA or gDNA that made up the material.

In the authors' workflow: The assay estimated nucleated cells by amplifying reference gene primers. Data came from immunoSEQ multiplex PCR; TCRdb stores just in-frame clones and leaves some out. V and J calls and clone size come straight from that table; D and trimming were deduced from the DNA. This sample carries 100,000 to 150,000 clones, over 80% of them seen once, and the ten largest clones take approximately 12%. V was trimmed by 7 bases and J by 10 bases, leaving 14 bases between them. Germline V gives CDR1 LNHDA, CDR2 SQIVND (reference sequence). There are 12 residues in the CDR3. The source material was peripheral blood. This receptor was obtained from a man in his 60s with acute or convalescent COVID-19. The V gene is TRBV19, the J gene TRBJ2-1, with a possible D match to TRBD2 (5 bases). The CDR3 bases are TGTGCCAGTACCTCGGCGGACTCCGAGCAGTTCTTC. The encoded protein is CASTSADSEQFF. Looking up the rest from reference TRBV19 and TRBJ2-1 gives the full variable domain: DGGITQSPKYLFRKEGQNVTLSCEQNLNHDAMYWYRQDPGQGLRLIYYSQIVNDFQKGDIAEGYSVSREKKESFPLTVTSAQKNPTAFYLCASTSADSEQFFGPGTRLTVL.